Reported below is one TCR beta chain. The V and J ends lost 5 bases and 3 bases, in that order; junction bases with no gene match: 2. The CDR3 covers 13 residues. The germline CDR1 and CDR2 sequences are SGHTA and FQGNSA. The sample is drawn from a study of blood T cell repertoires in COVID-19. Study information: Sample material is recorded as cDNA or gDNA derived from T cells, B-cell-depleted T cells, or PBMCs.

The protocol was immunoSEQ multiplex PCR, while the TCRdb copy is restricted to in-frame clones and leaves out a portion. The sample has fewer than 250,000 clones; 65% to 90% are singletons. Recruits, aged roughly 18 to 95 years, lived in 25 or so US areas. Cohorts were determined from participant-reported clinical history. The chain is built from TRBV7-2 and TRBJ2-7; 9 bases fit TRBD1. This clonotype was obtained from a woman aged 40 to 50 with acute COVID-19. Sequenced sample: PBMCs or T cells enriched from blood (not recorded which). The CDR3 loop reads CASSMGQGYEQYF. For the CDR3, the DNA is TGTGCCAGCAGCATGGGACAGGGCTACGAGCAGTACTTC.